These 9 T cell receptor beta chains share one sample of origin, sequenced in a study of blood T cell repertoires in COVID-19. Profiled with immunoSEQ multiplex PCR; TCRdb holds only in-frame clones, not every one. The repertoire holds a few hundred thousand clones, roughly 88% seen once, with roughly 2.9% in the top ten. Source material: peripheral blood. These receptors were collected from a woman aged 25 to 39 with COVID-19, enrolled during active disease.

The J gene is TRBJ1-1, the V gene TRBV19; D uncertain. This CDR3 has 14 residues. Per germline, CDR1 LNHDA and CDR2 SQIVND (reference sequence). V lost 9 bases, J lost 4 bases, and 18 bases lay in between. DNA for the CDR3: TGTGCCAGCAGCTCAACCGGAGGGAGCACTGAAGCTTTCTTT. It specifies CASSSTGGSTEAFF.

The genes are TRBV5-1 and TRBJ1-5; 7 nucleotides agree with TRBD1. Germline CDR1 and CDR2: SGHRS and YFSETQ. The trim removed 4 bases at V and 4 bases at J, leaving 2 bases unmatched. The CDR3 is 13 residues long. DNA for the CDR3: TGCGCCAGCAGCCTGGGACAGAATCAGCCCCAGCATTTT. Translating it yields CASSLGQNQPQHF. Together with reference TRBV5-1 and TRBJ1-5, the CDR3 gives the full variable domain: KAGVTQTPRYLIKTRGQQVTLSCSPISGHRSVSWYQQTPGQGLQFLFEYFSETQRNKGNFPGRFSGRQFSNSRSEMNVSTLELGDSALYLCASSLGQNQPQHFGDGTRLSIL.

The rearrangement links TRBV14 to TRBJ2-1; D might be TRBD2 (6 bases). The germline V gene has CDR1 SGHDN and CDR2 FVKESK. V was shortened by 10 bases and J by 4 bases, with 14 bases between the two germline ends. This CDR3 comprises 13 residues. The CDR3, as DNA: TGTGCCACCTCGACTAGTTCGTACAATGAGCAGTTCTTC. Amino acids: CATSTSSYNEQFF.

The chain carries TRBV15 and TRBJ1-2, with no clear D. The V gene's germline CDR1 is LNHNV and CDR2 YYDKDF (reference sequence). There are 14 residues in the CDR3. The V end lost 0 bases, the J end lost 7 bases, and 12 bases lay between the germline ends. The CDR3 is CATSRELEGGGYTF. CDR3 coding DNA: TGTGCCACCAGCAGAGAATTGGAGGGAGGTGGCTACACCTTC.

The genes are TRBV14 and TRBJ2-1; the match to TRBD2 covers 13 bases. Looked up from germline, CDR1 is SGHDN and CDR2 is FVKESK. The V segment lost 4 bases and the J segment 0 bases; nucleotides outside the gene matches: 3. This CDR3 region has 17 residues. CDR3 nucleotides: TGTGCCAGCAGCCGGACTAGCGGGAGCCCCTCCTACAATGAGCAGTTCTTC. Translating gives CASSRTSGSPSYNEQFF.

The gene calls are TRBV7-9 and TRBJ1-1, with a tentative D call TRBD1 (5 bases). This CDR3 is 14 amino acids long. Germline V gives CDR1 SEHNR, CDR2 FQNEAQ (reference sequence). Trimming took 1 base from V and 4 from J, leaving 10 bases between them. The CDR3 DNA sequence: TGTGCCAGCAGCTTAGTGGGGGGAAGCACTGAAGCTTTCTTT. Translation gives CASSLVGGSTEAFF.

This sequence joins TRBV11-3 and TRBJ2-1, with TRBD2 matching 10 bases. The CDR3 consists of 14 residues. Germline values: CDR1 SGHNT, CDR2 YENEEA. J was trimmed by 9 bases and V by 5 bases; bases with no gene match: 7. CDR3 in amino acids: CASSQREGRGEQFF. The CDR3 bases are TGTGCCAGCAGCCAGCGGGAGGGCCGGGGTGAGCAGTTCTTC.

This clone was detected only a few times. The sample carries other DNA sequences with the same CDR3. The genes are TRBV6-5 and TRBJ1-1, with 7 bases aligning to TRBD1. From germline, CDR1 is MNHEY and CDR2 SVGAGI. V lost 5 bases to trimming and J lost 4 bases; unmatched junction nucleotides: 1. The CDR3 is 12 amino acids. DNA for the CDR3: TGTGCCAGCAGTAGGACAGGCACTGAAGCTTTCTTT. Protein product: CASSRTGTEAFF.

A single count supports this clone. The chain couples TRBV10-3 to TRBJ2-7; D remains ambiguous. The CDR3 is made up of 11 amino acids. The V gene lost 6 bases and the J gene lost 5 bases, with 8 bases spanning the gap. The germline V gene has CDR1 ENHRY and CDR2 SYGVKD. The CDR3 sequence: CAIRELHEQYF. CDR3 bases: TGTGCCATCAGAGAACTACACGAGCAGTACTTC.